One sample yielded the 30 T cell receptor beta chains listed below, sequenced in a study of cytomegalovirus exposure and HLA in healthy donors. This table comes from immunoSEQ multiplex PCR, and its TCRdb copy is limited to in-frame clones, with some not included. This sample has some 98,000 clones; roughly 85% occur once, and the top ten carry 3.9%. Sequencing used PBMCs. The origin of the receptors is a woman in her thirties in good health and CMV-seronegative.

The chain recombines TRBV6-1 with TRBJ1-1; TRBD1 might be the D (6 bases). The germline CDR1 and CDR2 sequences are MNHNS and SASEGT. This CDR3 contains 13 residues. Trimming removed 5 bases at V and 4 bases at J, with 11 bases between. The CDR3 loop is CASSHRAGTEAFF. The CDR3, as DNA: TGTGCCAGCAGTCACAGGGCGGGCACTGAAGCTTTCTTT.

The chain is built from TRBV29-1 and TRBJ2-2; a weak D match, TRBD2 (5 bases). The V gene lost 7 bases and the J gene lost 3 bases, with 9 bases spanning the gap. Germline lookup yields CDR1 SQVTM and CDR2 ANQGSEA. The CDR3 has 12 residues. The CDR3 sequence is CSAEGDTGELFF. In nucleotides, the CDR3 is TGCAGCGCTGAGGGCGACACCGGGGAGCTGTTTTTT.

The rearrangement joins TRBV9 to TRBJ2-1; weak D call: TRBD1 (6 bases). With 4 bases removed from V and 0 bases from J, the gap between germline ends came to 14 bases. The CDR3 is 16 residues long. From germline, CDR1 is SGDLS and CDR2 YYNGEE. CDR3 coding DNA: TGTGCCAGCAGCCCATACAGGGCGTCCTCCTACAATGAGCAGTTCTTC. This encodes CASSPYRASSYNEQFF.

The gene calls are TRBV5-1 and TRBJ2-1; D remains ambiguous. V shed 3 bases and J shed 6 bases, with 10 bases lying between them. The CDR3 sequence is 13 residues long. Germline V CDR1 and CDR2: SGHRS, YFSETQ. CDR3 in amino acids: CASSSEQLNEQFF. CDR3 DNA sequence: TGCGCCAGCAGCTCGGAACAGCTCAATGAGCAGTTCTTC.

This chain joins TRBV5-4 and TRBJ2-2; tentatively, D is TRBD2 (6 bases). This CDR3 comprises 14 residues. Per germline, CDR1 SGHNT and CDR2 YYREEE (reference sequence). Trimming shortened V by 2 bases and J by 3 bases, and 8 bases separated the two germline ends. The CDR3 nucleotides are TGTGCCAGCAGCTTCGGGAGTCACACCGGGGAGCTGTTTTTT. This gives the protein CASSFGSHTGELFF.

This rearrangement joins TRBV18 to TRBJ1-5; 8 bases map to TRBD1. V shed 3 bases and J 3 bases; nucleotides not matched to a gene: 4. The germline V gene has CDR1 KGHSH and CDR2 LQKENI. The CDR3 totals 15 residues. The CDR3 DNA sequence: TGTGCCAGCTCACCCACGGGACAGGCCAATCAGCCCCAGCATTTT. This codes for CASSPTGQANQPQHF.

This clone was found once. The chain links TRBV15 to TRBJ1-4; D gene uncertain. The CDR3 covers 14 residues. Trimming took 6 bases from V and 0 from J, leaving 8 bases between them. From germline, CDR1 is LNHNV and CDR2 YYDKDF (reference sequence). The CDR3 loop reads CATRTQATNEKLFF. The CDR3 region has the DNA TGTGCCACCAGAACACAAGCAACTAATGAAAAACTGTTTTTT. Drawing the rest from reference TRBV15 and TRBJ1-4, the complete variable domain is DAMVIQNPRYQVTQFGKPVTLSCSQTLNHNVMYWYQQKSSQAPKLLFHYYDKDFNNEADTPDNFQSRRPNTSFCFLDIRSPGLGDTAMYLCATRTQATNEKLFFGSGTQLSVL.

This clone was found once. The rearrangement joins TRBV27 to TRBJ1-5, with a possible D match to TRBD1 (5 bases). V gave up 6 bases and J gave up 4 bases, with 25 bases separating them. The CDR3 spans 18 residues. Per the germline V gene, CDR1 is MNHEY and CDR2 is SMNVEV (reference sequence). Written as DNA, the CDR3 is TGTGCCAGCAGCCGAACGGGACCCAACACAGCGGGGAATCAGCCCCAGCATTTT. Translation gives CASSRTGPNTAGNQPQHF.

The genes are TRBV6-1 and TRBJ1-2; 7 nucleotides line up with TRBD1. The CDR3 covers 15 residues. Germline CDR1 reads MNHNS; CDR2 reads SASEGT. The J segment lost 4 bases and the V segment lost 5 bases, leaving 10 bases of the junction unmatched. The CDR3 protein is CASSLRQGHSYGYTF. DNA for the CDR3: TGTGCCAGCAGTTTACGACAGGGACATTCCTATGGCTACACCTTC.

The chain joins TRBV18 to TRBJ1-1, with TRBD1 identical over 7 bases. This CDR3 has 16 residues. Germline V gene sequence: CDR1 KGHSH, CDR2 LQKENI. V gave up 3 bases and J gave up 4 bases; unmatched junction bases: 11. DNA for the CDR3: TGTGCCAGCTCACCTATAAAAGGGGGCAGCGGCACTGAAGCTTTCTTT. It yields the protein CASSPIKGGSGTEAFF.

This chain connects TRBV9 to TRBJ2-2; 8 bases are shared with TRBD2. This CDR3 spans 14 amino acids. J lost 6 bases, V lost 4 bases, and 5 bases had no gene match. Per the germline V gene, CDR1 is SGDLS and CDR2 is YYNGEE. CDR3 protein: CASSTHGGAGELFF. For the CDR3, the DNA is TGTGCCAGCAGCACCCACGGGGGGGCCGGGGAGCTGTTTTTT.

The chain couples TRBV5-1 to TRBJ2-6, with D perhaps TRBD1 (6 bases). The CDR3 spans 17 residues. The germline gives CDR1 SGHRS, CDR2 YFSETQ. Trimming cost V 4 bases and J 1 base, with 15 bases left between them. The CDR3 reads CASSPLIQGSGANVLTF. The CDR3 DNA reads TGCGCCAGCAGCCCCCTGATACAGGGTTCTGGGGCCAACGTCCTGACTTTC.

CDR3 sequence: CASSLGAGAGYEQYF. In nucleotides, the CDR3 is TGTGCCAGCAGCTTGGGGGCAGGGGCTGGATACGAGCAGTACTTC. The chain links TRBV5-5 to TRBJ2-7; D is perhaps TRBD1 (6 bases). The V gene lost 0 bases and the J gene lost 4 bases, with 14 bases spanning the gap. The CDR3 contains 15 residues. Germline CDR1 SGHKS, CDR2 YYEKEE (reference sequence).

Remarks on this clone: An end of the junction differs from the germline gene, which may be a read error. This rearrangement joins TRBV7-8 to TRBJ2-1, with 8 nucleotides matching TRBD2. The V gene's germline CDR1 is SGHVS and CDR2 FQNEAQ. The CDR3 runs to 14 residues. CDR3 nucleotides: TGTGCCAGCAGCCGCGGCGGGAGGATCAATGGGCAGTTCTTC. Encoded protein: CASSRGGRINGQFF.

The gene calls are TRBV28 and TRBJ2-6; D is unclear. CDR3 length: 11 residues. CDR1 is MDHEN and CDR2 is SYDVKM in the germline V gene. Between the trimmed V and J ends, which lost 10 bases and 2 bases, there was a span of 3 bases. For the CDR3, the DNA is TGTGCCACAGCTGGGGCCAACGTCCTGACTTTC. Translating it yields CATAGANVLTF.

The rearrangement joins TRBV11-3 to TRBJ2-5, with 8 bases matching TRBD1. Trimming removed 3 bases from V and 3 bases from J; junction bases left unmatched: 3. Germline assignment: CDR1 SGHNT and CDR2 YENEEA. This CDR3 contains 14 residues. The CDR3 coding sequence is TGTGCCAGCAGCTTCGGACAGGGAAAAGAGACCCAGTACTTC. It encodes CASSFGQGKETQYF.

This CDR3 is CASRGQGNYGYTF. CDR3 in DNA: TGCGCCAGTAGGGGACAGGGAAACTATGGCTACACCTTC. The chain couples TRBV4-1 to TRBJ1-2; 9 positions match TRBD1. This CDR3 region has 13 residues. Germline V CDR1 and CDR2: MGHRA, YSYEKL. V lost 9 bases to trimming and J lost 2 bases; unmatched junction nucleotides: 4.

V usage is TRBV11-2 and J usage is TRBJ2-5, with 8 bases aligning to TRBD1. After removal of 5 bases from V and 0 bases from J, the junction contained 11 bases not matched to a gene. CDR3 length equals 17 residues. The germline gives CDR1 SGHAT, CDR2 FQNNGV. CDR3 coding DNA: TGTGCCAGCAGCCAGGGGCAGGGGGCTTTGTACCAAGAGACCCAGTACTTC. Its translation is CASSQGQGALYQETQYF.

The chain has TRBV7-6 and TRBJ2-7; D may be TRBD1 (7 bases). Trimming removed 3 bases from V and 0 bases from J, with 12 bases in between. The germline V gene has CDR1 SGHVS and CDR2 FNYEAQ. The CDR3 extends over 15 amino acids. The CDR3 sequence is CASSLEGAPSYEQYF. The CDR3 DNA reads TGTGCCAGCAGCTTGGAGGGGGCCCCCTCCTACGAGCAGTACTTC.

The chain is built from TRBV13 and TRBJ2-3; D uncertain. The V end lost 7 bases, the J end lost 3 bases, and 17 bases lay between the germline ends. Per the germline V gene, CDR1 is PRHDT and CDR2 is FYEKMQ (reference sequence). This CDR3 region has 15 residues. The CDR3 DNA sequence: TGTGCCAGCATCCCATGGGCCGACACTACAGATACGCAGTATTTT. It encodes CASIPWADTTDTQYF.

The CDR3 bases are TGTGCCAGCTCTCAGACTAGCGGGGGGATCAATGAGCAGTTCTTC. Protein sequence: CASSQTSGGINEQFF. The rearrangement links TRBV18 to TRBJ2-1, with 13 nucleotides matching TRBD2. This CDR3 is 15 amino acids long. The germline CDR1 and CDR2 sequences are KGHSH and LQKENI. After removal of 6 bases from V and 6 bases from J, the junction contained 5 bases not matched to a gene.

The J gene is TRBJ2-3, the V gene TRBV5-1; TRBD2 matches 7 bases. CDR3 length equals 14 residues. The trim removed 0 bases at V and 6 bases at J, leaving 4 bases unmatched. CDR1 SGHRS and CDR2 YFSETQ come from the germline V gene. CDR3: CASSLAVGGDTQYF. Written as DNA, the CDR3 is TGCGCCAGCAGCTTGGCGGTCGGGGGGGATACGCAGTATTTT. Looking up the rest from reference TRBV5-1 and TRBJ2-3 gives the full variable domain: KAGVTQTPRYLIKTRGQQVTLSCSPISGHRSVSWYQQTPGQGLQFLFEYFSETQRNKGNFPGRFSGRQFSNSRSEMNVSTLELGDSALYLCASSLAVGGDTQYFGPGTRLTVL.

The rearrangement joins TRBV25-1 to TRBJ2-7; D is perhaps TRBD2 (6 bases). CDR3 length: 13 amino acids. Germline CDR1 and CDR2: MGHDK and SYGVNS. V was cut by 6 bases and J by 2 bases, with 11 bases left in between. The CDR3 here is CASSTTSPYEQYF. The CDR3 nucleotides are TGTGCCAGCAGCACGACTAGTCCCTACGAGCAGTACTTC.

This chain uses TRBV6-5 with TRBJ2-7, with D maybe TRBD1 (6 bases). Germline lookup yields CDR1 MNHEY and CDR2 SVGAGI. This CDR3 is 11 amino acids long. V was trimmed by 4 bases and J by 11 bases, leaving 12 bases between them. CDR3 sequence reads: CASSSRQAKYF. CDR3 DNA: TGTGCCAGCAGTTCTCGACAGGCTAAGTACTTC.

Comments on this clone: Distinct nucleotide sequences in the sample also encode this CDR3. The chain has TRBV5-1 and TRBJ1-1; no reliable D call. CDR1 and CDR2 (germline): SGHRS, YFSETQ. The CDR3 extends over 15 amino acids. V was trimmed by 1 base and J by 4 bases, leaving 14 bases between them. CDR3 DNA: TGCGCCAGCAGCTTGCGTCAAGCCGGAGGCACTGAAGCTTTCTTT. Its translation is CASSLRQAGGTEAFF.

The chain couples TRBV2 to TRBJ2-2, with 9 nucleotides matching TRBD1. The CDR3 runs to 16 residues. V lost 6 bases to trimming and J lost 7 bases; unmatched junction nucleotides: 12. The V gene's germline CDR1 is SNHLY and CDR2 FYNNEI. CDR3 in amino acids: CASSGRGDRVDGELFF. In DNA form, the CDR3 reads TGTGCCAGCAGCGGAAGGGGGGACAGGGTAGACGGGGAGCTGTTTTTT.

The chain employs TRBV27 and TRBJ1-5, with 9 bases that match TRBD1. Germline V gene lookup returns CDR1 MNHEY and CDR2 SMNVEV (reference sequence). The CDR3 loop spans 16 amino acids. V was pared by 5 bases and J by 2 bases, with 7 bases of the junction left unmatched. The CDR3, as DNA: TGTGCCAGCAGTCCACTGGACAGGGGTGGCAATCAGCCCCAGCATTTT. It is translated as CASSPLDRGGNQPQHF.

DNA for the CDR3: TGTGCCAGCAGCTTGACAGATTGGGGCTACACCTTC. Amino acids: CASSLTDWGYTF. V usage is TRBV7-9 and J usage is TRBJ1-2; tentatively, D is TRBD1 (5 bases). The V gene lost 3 bases and the J gene lost 8 bases, with 10 bases spanning the gap. Germline loops: CDR1 SEHNR, CDR2 FQNEAQ (reference sequence). This CDR3 is built from 12 residues.

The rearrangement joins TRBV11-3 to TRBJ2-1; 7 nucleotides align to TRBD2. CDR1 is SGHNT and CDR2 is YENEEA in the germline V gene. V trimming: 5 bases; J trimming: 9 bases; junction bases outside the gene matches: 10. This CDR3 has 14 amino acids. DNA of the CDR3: TGTGCCAGCAGCGGCGGGCGGGAGTCGGGTGAGCAGTTCTTC. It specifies CASSGGRESGEQFF.

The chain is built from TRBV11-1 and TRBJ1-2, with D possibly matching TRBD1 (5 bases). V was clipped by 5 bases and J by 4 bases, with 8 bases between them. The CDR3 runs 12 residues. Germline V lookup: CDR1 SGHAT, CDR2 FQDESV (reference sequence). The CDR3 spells CASSQDSYGYTF. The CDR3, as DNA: TGTGCCAGCAGCCAAGACAGCTATGGCTACACCTTC.